Shown below are 10 T cell receptor beta chains from a single sample sequenced in a study of blood T cells in healthy people across ages. With a J-beta primer mix and a sample-barcoded 5' primer, a second PCR ran about 7 to 12 cycles. A single record per CDR3 protein comes from TCRdb applying MiXCR to the 5' RACE reads. The sample has under 2 million distinct CDR3 sequences; 34% are singletons. Specimen: blood. Receptors were obtained from a woman aged 25 to 39 in good health.

This clonotype was observed at least ten times. At one end, the junction sequence differs from germline, possibly due to a read error. The V and J genes are TRBV5-1 and TRBJ2-3; D gene ambiguous. The CDR3 is made up of 13 amino acids. Germline V gives CDR1 SGHRS, CDR2 YFSETQ. CDR3 residues: CASSLIGTDTQYF. CDR3 nucleotide sequence: TGTGCCAGCAGCTTAATAGGCACAGATACGCAGTATTTT.

The sample holds many counts of this clonotype. The V and J genes are TRBV29-1 and TRBJ2-1; the D gene is possibly TRBD1 (5 bases). The V gene's germline CDR1 is SQVTM and CDR2 ANQGSEA. The germline V and J ends were trimmed by 0 bases and 4 bases, with 19 bases remaining between them. CDR3 length equals 17 residues. CDR3: CSVEDQGGDRPYNEQFF. CDR3 sequence (DNA): TGCAGCGTTGAAGATCAGGGTGGAGACCGACCTTACAATGAGCAGTTCTTC.

J is TRBJ2-7 and V is TRBV7-9; D gene unclear. The CDR3 extends over 12 amino acids. CDR1 and CDR2 from the germline V gene are SEHNR and FQNEAQ (reference sequence). Deletions cut 3 bases from V and 5 bases from J, with 8 bases between. The CDR3 spells CASSFIPNEQYF. The CDR3 DNA reads TGTGCCAGCAGCTTTATTCCAAACGAGCAGTACTTC.

The chain employs TRBV20-1 and TRBJ2-1; D not certain. V shed 3 bases and J shed 4 bases, with 10 bases lying between them. The CDR3 consists of 13 residues. CDR1 and CDR2 (germline): DFQATT, SNEGSKA (reference sequence). The CDR3 bases are TGCAGTGCTAGGTGGTCCGCGTACAATGAGCAGTTCTTC. Translating gives CSARWSAYNEQFF.

The J gene is TRBJ2-2, the V gene TRBV30, with D perhaps TRBD2 (5 bases). V lost 5 bases to trimming and J lost 0 bases, with 10 bases between them. The CDR3 is 14 residues long. Germline-derived CDR1 and CDR2 are GTSNPN and SVGIG (reference sequence). The CDR3 region has the DNA TGTGCCTGGGCCGGGGTATCGAACACCGGGGAGCTGTTTTTT. Its protein is CAWAGVSNTGELFF.

This clonotype appeared a few times. This rearrangement joins TRBV27 to TRBJ2-1, with 9 bases aligning to TRBD2. The CDR3 loop spans 15 amino acids. CDR1 is MNHEY, CDR2 SMNVEV, per germline (reference sequence). V was pared by 3 bases and J by 7 bases, with 7 bases of the junction left unmatched. Here the CDR3 DNA reads TGTGCCAGCAGTTTCTTAGCGGGAGTGGATAATGAGCAGTTCTTC. The encoded protein is CASSFLAGVDNEQFF.

This clonotype came up a few times. DNA for the CDR3: TGTGCCAGCAGTTTAGCGGCCGAGGCCCCGGTCTACGAGCAGTACTTC. It yields the protein CASSLAAEAPVYEQYF. This chain links TRBV12-3 or TRBV12-4 with TRBJ2-7; D remains ambiguous. Deletions cut 0 bases from V and 3 bases from J, with 15 bases between. The CDR3 contains 16 residues.

This chain joins TRBV13 and TRBJ2-1; 12 positions agree with TRBD2. CDR3 size: 17 residues. J was trimmed by 4 bases and V by 5 bases; bases with no gene match: 9. Germline CDR1 is PRHDT and CDR2 is FYEKMQ (reference sequence). CDR3 residues: CASSPYRLAGVYNEQFF. The CDR3 coding sequence is TGTGCCAGCAGCCCCTACCGACTAGCGGGAGTATACAATGAGCAGTTCTTC.

The chain carries TRBV6-5 and TRBJ1-4; weak D call: TRBD1 (5 bases). Per germline, CDR1 MNHEY and CDR2 SVGAGI. The CDR3 loop spans 14 amino acids. V was clipped by 4 bases and J by 10 bases, with 16 bases between them. CDR3 residues: CASSSGTVDGKLFF. The CDR3 DNA sequence: TGTGCCAGCAGTTCAGGGACGGTGGATGGAAAACTGTTTTTT.

This clonotype was counted once. This sequence joins TRBV5-1 and TRBJ2-6, with a possible D match to TRBD1 (5 bases). With 2 bases removed from V and 0 bases from J, the gap between germline ends came to 15 bases. CDR1 is SGHRS, CDR2 YFSETQ, per germline. This CDR3 spans 18 amino acids. This CDR3 is CASSLMYRTSSGANVLTF. Written as DNA, the CDR3 is TGCGCCAGCAGCTTAATGTACAGGACCAGCTCTGGGGCCAACGTCCTGACTTTC. The full variable domain, rest sourced from reference TRBV5-1 and TRBJ2-6, is KAGVTQTPRYLIKTRGQQVTLSCSPISGHRSVSWYQQTPGQGLQFLFEYFSETQRNKGNFPGRFSGRQFSNSRSEMNVSTLELGDSALYLCASSLMYRTSSGANVLTFGAGSRLTVL.